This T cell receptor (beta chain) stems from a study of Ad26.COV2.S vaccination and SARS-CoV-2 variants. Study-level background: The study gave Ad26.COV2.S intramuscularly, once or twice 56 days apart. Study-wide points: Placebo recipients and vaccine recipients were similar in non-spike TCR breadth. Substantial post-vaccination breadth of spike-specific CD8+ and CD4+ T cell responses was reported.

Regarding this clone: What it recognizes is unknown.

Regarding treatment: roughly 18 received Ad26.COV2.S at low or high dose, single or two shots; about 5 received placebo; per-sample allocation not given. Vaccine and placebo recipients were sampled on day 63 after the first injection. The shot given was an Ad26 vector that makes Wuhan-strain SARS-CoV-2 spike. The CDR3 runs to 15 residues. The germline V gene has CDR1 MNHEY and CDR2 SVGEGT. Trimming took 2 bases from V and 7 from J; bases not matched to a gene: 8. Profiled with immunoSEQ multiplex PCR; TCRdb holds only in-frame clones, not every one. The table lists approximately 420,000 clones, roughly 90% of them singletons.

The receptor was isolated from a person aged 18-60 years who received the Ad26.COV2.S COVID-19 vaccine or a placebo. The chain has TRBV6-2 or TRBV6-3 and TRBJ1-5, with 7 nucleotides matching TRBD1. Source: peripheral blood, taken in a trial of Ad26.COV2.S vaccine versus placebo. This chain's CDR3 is CASSYVAGGKQPQHF. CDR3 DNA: TGTGCCAGCAGTTACGTCGCAGGGGGAAAACAGCCCCAGCATTTT.